This T cell receptor beta chain was recorded in a study of T cell responses to AZD1222 COVID-19 vaccine (dated by TCRdb to the early 2020s). About the full investigation: AZD1222 recipients whose second dose came at about 4 weeks and those whose second dose came at about 12 weeks were combined into one group, since spike-specific TCR depth and breadth did not differ between the two schedules. A total of 233 trial participants underwent TCR sequencing, of whom about 210 received two doses of AZD1222 and some 25 received two doses of the MenACWY control vaccine. Trial participants were enrolled by age into subgroups of 18-55, 56-69 and 70-plus years, and roughly 150, 30 and 60 TCR-sequenced participants, respectively, were included in these subgroups.

The germline V gene supplies CDR1 SQVTM and CDR2 ANQGSEA. Unmatched junction bases come to 10, with V trimmed by 6 bases and J by 1 base. Measured from the cysteine to the phenylalanine, the CDR3 is 15 residues long. Only the CDR3 part of the read is kept: 45 bases, read in frame from the first base. General study outcomes and caveats: Conclusions about previously exposed vaccinees are limited, since just a handful of AZD1222 recipients were seropositive for SARS-CoV-2 at baseline. Because no day 14 peak-response samples were available, the repertoires could be characterized only after the peak T cell response. Participants were mostly white British and included more females than males, and it was suggested by the authors that clonal diversity may have been underestimated. CD4 TCRs associated with the vaccine covered the entire spike protein, and the dominant responses were in regions 160-218 and 743-854. Nearly half of unique spike-specific TCRs reportedly recognized epitopes outside regions mutated in the B.1.351 and B.1.1.7 variants. A significant rise in spike-specific TCR breadth and depth was observed after two AZD1222 doses relative to day 0 and relative to MenACWY recipients. In the small 56-69-year group, the increase in depth fell short of significance, most likely because of low power.

The CDR3 regions of human TCRbeta chains were subjected to immunosequencing. For the original study's pipeline: Repertoire TCRs were matched against a reference library of SARS-CoV-2-specific TCRs generated with the MIRA antigen-specificity platform. Breadth was defined as the fraction of unique TCRs that were SARS-CoV-2-associated. Depth was defined as the fraction of total T cells that were SARS-CoV-2-associated. Each spike-specific TCR was assigned to its reactive spike region and to a CD4 or CD8 class using the MIRA data. Log10-transformed breadth and depth values were compared by one-way ANOVA with Sidak's multiple comparisons tests. TCRdb limited this immuneACCESS table to in-frame rearrangements with V and J called. A share of clones is missing; checked studies link under half to unresolved V genes, and the rest is unexplained. V, J and clone size are taken as reported in that table, and D and trimming were inferred from the DNA itself. The sample table contains some 91,000 clones; only one count was recorded for roughly nine tenths of them. The ten largest clones add up to 2% to 2.5% of the sample.

What this sample's time point label stands for: baseline before first vaccination. Vaccinee samples were obtained from the UK trials COV001 and COV002, which included a single-blind randomized controlled phase 2/3 trial of AZD1222 (ChAdOx1 nCoV-19) in healthy adults. For TCRbeta chain sequencing, PBMC samples from trial participants were taken at day 0 and at day 28 after the second dose. As to this clone: There is no known antigen for this receptor. Qualities for individual bases were not recorded, and no much larger clone is one base off.

The material sequenced was peripheral blood, taken on day 0 of AZD1222 vaccination. The chain couples TRBV29-1 to TRBJ2-5, with 8 junctional bases fitting TRBD2. This receptor was obtained from an adult in good health. The DNA is TGCAGCGTCGACCCCTTAGCGGGGTTCCAAGAGACCCAGTACTTC. It encodes CSVDPLAGFQETQYF.